Listed here are 24 T cell receptor beta chains from one sample, sequenced in a study of blood T cells in healthy people across ages. Primers used in a second PCR of roughly 6 to 11 cycles were a sample-barcoded 5' primer and a J-beta primer mix. MiXCR was run by TCRdb on the 5' RACE reads, yielding one entry per CDR3 protein. The sample lists about 1.6 million distinct CDR3 sequences, 34% occurring once. Source material: blood. The source of these receptors is a woman aged 25-40 years in good health.

This clonotype has just a few counts. The gene calls are TRBV9 and TRBJ2-1; D gene unclear. Trimming stripped 4 bases from V and 7 bases from J, with 18 bases between. The germline V gene encodes CDR1 SGDLS and CDR2 YYNGEE. CDR3 length equals 15 residues. Written as DNA, the CDR3 is TGTGCCAGCAGCTTGGACGGTGGTACGGTTAATGAGCAGTTCTTC. Translation: CASSLDGGTVNEQFF.

J is TRBJ2-5 and V is TRBV9; TRBD1 might be the D (6 bases). This CDR3 is built from 14 residues. With 0 bases removed from V and 4 bases from J, the gap between germline ends came to 10 bases. Germline V gene data show CDR1 as SGDLS and CDR2 as YYNGEE. This CDR3 is CASSVGTGPETQYF. CDR3 DNA sequence: TGTGCCAGCAGCGTAGGTACAGGGCCAGAGACCCAGTACTTC.

This clonotype was counted only a few times. V usage is TRBV20-1 and J usage is TRBJ1-5; TRBD1 might be the D (5 bases). This CDR3 comprises 14 residues. Deletions cut 4 bases from V and 0 bases from J, with 10 bases between. Germline values: CDR1 DFQATT, CDR2 SNEGSKA (reference sequence). As DNA, the CDR3 is TGCAGTGCTATAGACAGACATAGCAATCAGCCCCAGCATTTT. Its protein is CSAIDRHSNQPQHF.

This clonotype has only a few counts. V is TRBV3-1 and J is TRBJ2-7; TRBD2 agrees at 10 bases. Per germline, CDR1 LGHDT and CDR2 YNNKEL (reference sequence). V trimming: 4 bases; J trimming: 1 base; junction bases outside the gene matches: 10. The CDR3 totals 17 residues. CDR3 in amino acids: CASSPRLASGGSYEQYF. Here the CDR3 DNA reads TGTGCCAGCAGCCCACGTTTGGCTAGCGGGGGTTCCTACGAGCAGTACTTC.

The chain links TRBV27 to TRBJ1-2; maybe TRBD1 (5 bases). Germline CDR1 and CDR2: MNHEY and SMNVEV (reference sequence). V lost 1 base and J 1 base, leaving 13 bases between the germline ends. The CDR3 contains 16 residues. CDR3 region: CASSLFPGPVNYGYTF. The CDR3 nucleotides are TGTGCCAGCAGTTTATTTCCAGGGCCCGTTAACTATGGCTACACCTTC.

Here the CDR3 DNA reads TGTGCCAGCAGGGACGGACAGGAATCGAACACTGAAGCTTTCTTT. It translates to CASRDGQESNTEAFF. The chain uses TRBV5-4 and TRBJ1-1; 7 nucleotides align to TRBD1. J gave up 1 base and V 5 bases, and 8 bases lay outside the gene matches. The CDR3 is 15 amino acids. Looked up from germline, CDR1 is SGHNT and CDR2 is YYREEE (reference sequence).

The rearrangement links TRBV9 to TRBJ2-5; 8 bases map to TRBD1. CDR3 length equals 17 residues. The germline V gene has CDR1 SGDLS and CDR2 YYNGEE. J was trimmed by 2 bases and V by 4 bases; bases with no gene match: 13. The CDR3 coding sequence is TGTGCCAGCAGCTCGCTAACAGGGGGTATCCGACAAGAGACCCAGTACTTC. It encodes CASSSLTGGIRQETQYF.

This clonotype was recorded once. The V call is TRBV5-1, the J call TRBJ2-1, with a possible D match to TRBD2 (5 bases). V was shortened by 3 bases and J by 8 bases, with 27 bases between the two germline ends. The CDR3 contains 18 residues. From germline, CDR1 is SGHRS and CDR2 YFSETQ. The CDR3 nucleotides are TGCGCCAGCAGCTCATCCAGAACAGCGGTGGGAAGTGAGGATGAGCAGTTCTTC. The encoded protein is CASSSSRTAVGSEDEQFF.

The genes are TRBV9 and TRBJ2-1, with 14 positions matching TRBD2. The germline gives CDR1 SGDLS, CDR2 YYNGEE. The CDR3 loop spans 19 amino acids. With 1 base clipped from V and 1 base from J, the junction kept 7 bases outside the gene matches. CDR3 in amino acids: CASSVRGLAGGGSYNEQFF. The CDR3, as DNA: TGTGCCAGCAGCGTACGTGGACTAGCGGGAGGTGGGTCCTACAATGAGCAGTTCTTC.

CDR3 protein: CASSPRSEGAGYTF. The CDR3 region has the DNA TGTGCCAGCTCACCACGGTCGGAGGGGGCTGGCTACACCTTC. The chain recombines TRBV18 with TRBJ1-2, with 7 nucleotides matching TRBD1. The CDR3 sequence is 14 residues long. Unmatched junction bases numbered 6, after V lost 1 base and J lost 7 bases. Germline CDR1 and CDR2: KGHSH and LQKENI.

The sample holds many counts of this clonotype. The chain links TRBV6-5 to TRBJ1-2; the match to TRBD1 covers 7 bases. The J segment lost 6 bases and the V segment lost 8 bases, leaving 24 bases of the junction unmatched. Germline V gene sequence: CDR1 MNHEY, CDR2 SVGAGI. The CDR3 is 18 amino acids. This chain's CDR3 is CASGSVEGATLFVDGYTF. In DNA form, the CDR3 reads TGTGCCAGCGGTTCGGTGGAGGGGGCGACGCTTTTTGTCGATGGCTACACCTTC.

The chain links TRBV2 to TRBJ1-6; 7 nucleotides align to TRBD1. The V gene's germline CDR1 is SNHLY and CDR2 FYNNEI. CDR3 length: 15 residues. The junction had 11 bases not matched to a gene; V was cut back by 6 bases and J by 9 bases. This chain's CDR3 is CASRTPGQSTSPLHF. CDR3 DNA sequence: TGTGCCAGCAGGACACCGGGACAGTCGACTTCACCCCTCCACTTT.

The chain carries TRBV18 and TRBJ1-2, with D unresolved. The length of the CDR3 is 13 residues. V was trimmed by 4 bases and J by 3 bases, leaving 9 bases between them. Germline lookup yields CDR1 KGHSH and CDR2 LQKENI. CDR3 nucleotides: TGTGCCAGCTCACTCCAGGATGACTATGGCTACACCTTC. Amino acid sequence: CASSLQDDYGYTF.

The chain combines TRBV29-1 with TRBJ1-1, with D perhaps TRBD1 (5 bases). Per the germline V gene, CDR1 is SQVTM and CDR2 is ANQGSEA. The V and J ends lost 3 bases and 8 bases respectively, with 13 bases between them. The CDR3 contains 12 residues. CDR3 residues: CSVERDSTEAFF. The CDR3 DNA follows: TGCAGCGTTGAGAGGGACTCCACAGAAGCTTTCTTT.

This clonotype was recorded a few times. The chain links TRBV3-1 to TRBJ1-4, with D tentatively TRBD1 (6 bases). This CDR3 is built from 16 residues. In germline, CDR1 is LGHDT, CDR2 YNNKEL (reference sequence). The V end lost 1 base, the J end lost 8 bases, and 17 bases lay between the germline ends. The CDR3 DNA reads TGTGCCAGCAGCCAAGGTTTCAGGGGACAAGGCGAAAAACTGTTTTTT. Translation: CASSQGFRGQGEKLFF.

The rearrangement uses TRBV20-1 and TRBJ2-5; perhaps TRBD1 as D (5 bases). V lost 3 bases and J 4 bases, leaving 15 bases between the germline ends. The CDR3 runs 14 residues. Germline V gene sequence: CDR1 DFQATT, CDR2 SNEGSKA (reference sequence). CDR3 coding DNA: TGCAGTGCTAGTACCAAGGGGTTGGGAGAGACCCAGTACTTC. It encodes CSASTKGLGETQYF.

The chain recombines TRBV11-1 with TRBJ1-1; possibly TRBD1 for D (5 bases). This CDR3 contains 19 residues. Trimming pared 4 bases from V and 4 bases from J, leaving 28 bases between. Germline V CDR1 and CDR2: SGHAT, FQDESV (reference sequence). The CDR3 sequence is CASSSVFGAGHIVITEAFF. The CDR3 region has the DNA TGTGCCAGCAGCTCGGTTTTCGGTGCAGGGCATATAGTCATCACTGAAGCTTTCTTT.

This clonotype has only a few counts. In nucleotides, the CDR3 is TGTGCCAGCAGCCAATGGGACAGGGATTACAATGAGCAGTTCTTC. Amino acid sequence: CASSQWDRDYNEQFF. The chain recombines TRBV3-1 with TRBJ2-1; TRBD1 agrees at 9 bases. Trimming took 2 bases from V and 4 from J; bases not matched to a gene: 3. The CDR3 extends over 15 amino acids. CDR1 is LGHDT and CDR2 is YNNKEL in the germline V gene (reference sequence).

The chain is built from TRBV6-6 and TRBJ2-1; 12 nucleotides agree with TRBD2. Germline CDR1 reads MNHNY; CDR2 reads SVGAGI (reference sequence). This CDR3 comprises 16 residues. The trim removed 5 bases at V and 6 bases at J, leaving 8 bases unmatched. The CDR3 sequence is CASSQVLAGGSNEQFF. CDR3 nucleotides: TGTGCCAGCAGTCAGGTACTAGCGGGAGGCTCCAATGAGCAGTTCTTC.

This chain uses TRBV7-8 with TRBJ1-1; D is unresolved. Deletions cut 1 base from V and 0 bases from J, with 6 bases between. From germline, CDR1 is SGHVS and CDR2 FQNEAQ. This CDR3 has 14 residues. DNA for the CDR3: TGTGCCAGCAGCTTAGGGATGATGAACACTGAAGCTTTCTTT. This encodes CASSLGMMNTEAFF.

This chain joins TRBV10-2 and TRBJ2-7, with TRBD1 identical over 12 bases. Germline lookup yields CDR1 WSHSY and CDR2 SAAADI. The CDR3 consists of 16 residues. Unmatched junction bases numbered 14, after V lost 10 bases and J lost 4 bases. CDR3 sequence reads: CATSIRPGQGAYEQYF. The CDR3 DNA reads TGCGCCACCTCGATAAGACCGGGACAGGGGGCTTACGAGCAGTACTTC.

The rearrangement links TRBV9 to TRBJ2-1, with 8 bases that match TRBD2. The closer fit of TRBJ2-7 to the DNA end suggests the J call may be wrong. This CDR3 spans 14 amino acids. CDR1 and CDR2 from the germline V gene are SGDLS and YYNGEE. The CDR3 bases are TGTGCCAGCACCGCAACGGGAGGGTACAATGAGCAGTACTTC. It encodes CASTATGGYNEQYF.

This clonotype has a handful of counts. The rearrangement uses TRBV20-1 and TRBJ2-3, with D possibly TRBD1 on 5 matching bases. Trimming left V 4 bases short and J 0 bases short, with 11 bases between. This CDR3 is 14 amino acids long. Per the germline V gene, CDR1 is DFQATT and CDR2 is SNEGSKA (reference sequence). The CDR3 protein is CSATDTLSTDTQYF. The CDR3 nucleotides read TGCAGTGCTACGGACACCCTCAGCACAGATACGCAGTATTTT.

This clonotype has just a few counts. V usage is TRBV6-1 and J usage is TRBJ1-2; 9 nucleotides align to TRBD1. CDR1 and CDR2 from the germline V gene are MNHNS and SASEGT. The CDR3 is 13 amino acids. V trimming: 9 bases; J trimming: 2 bases; junction bases outside the gene matches: 4. DNA for the CDR3: TGTGCCAGTAGGACAGGGGAGAACTATGGCTACACCTTC. This gives the protein CASRTGENYGYTF.